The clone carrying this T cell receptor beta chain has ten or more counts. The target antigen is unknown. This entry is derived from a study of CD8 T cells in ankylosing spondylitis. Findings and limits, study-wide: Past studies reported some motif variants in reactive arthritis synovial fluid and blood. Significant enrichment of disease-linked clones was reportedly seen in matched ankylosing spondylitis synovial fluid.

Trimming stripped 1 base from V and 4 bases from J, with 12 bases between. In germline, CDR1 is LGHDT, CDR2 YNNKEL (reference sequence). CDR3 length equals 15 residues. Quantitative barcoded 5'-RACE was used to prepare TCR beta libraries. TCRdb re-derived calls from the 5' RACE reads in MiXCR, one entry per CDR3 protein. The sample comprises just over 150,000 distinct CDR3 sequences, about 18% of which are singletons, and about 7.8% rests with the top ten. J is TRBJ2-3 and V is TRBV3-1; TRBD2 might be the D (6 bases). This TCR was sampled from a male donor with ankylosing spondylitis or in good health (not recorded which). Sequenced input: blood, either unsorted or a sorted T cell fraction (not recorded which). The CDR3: CASSQGRTGADTQYF. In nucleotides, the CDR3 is TGTGCCAGCAGCCAAGGCAGGACGGGGGCAGATACGCAGTATTTT.